The subject of this entry is one T cell receptor (beta chain). Its antigen has not been determined. No base quality values were provided; no much bigger clone lies one nucleotide off. In total, more than 500 healthy bone marrow donors made up the cohort. All cohort members were sampled while nominally healthy, although unrecorded immune exposures were likely present. The donor tested CMV seronegative and was one of the 352 seronegative cohort members. Each donor provided a peripheral blood sample, and peripheral blood mononuclear cells were used for TCR beta sequencing. The Qiagen DNeasy Blood Extraction Kit was used to extract genomic DNA from the blood cell samples. This record belongs to a study of cytomegalovirus exposure and HLA in healthy donors (dated by TCRdb to 2016 to 2017). Regarding the research as a whole: An earlier analysis of under 600 of the donors reported 250 to 350 Gb of sequence data and 120 million or so unique TCR beta sequences from about 200 million T cells. All discovery cohort repertoires had been generated using a single sequencing platform. Across some 400 genotyped donors of the cohort, an average of 235,054 unique TCR beta nucleotide sequences per donor were sequenced, and around 19% of those sequences were non-productive. Roughly 300 gigabases of sequencing data and roughly 90 million unique TCR sequences were included in an early release covering under 650 HLA-typed donors. The later analysis used no new phenotypic data to find candidate immune exposures, relying instead on TCR beta sequences and their occurrence across donors. To predict cytomegalovirus infection status, the study brought together high-throughput TCR immunosequencing, statistical association of individual TCRs with disease status, and machine learning. A later analysis re-examined previously published TCR beta repertoires from about 700 donors and added high-resolution HLA genotyping to investigate patterns of TCR occurrence. A later genetic analysis took genome-wide SNP genotypes for about 65% of the 666 donors and used that subset as a discovery cohort. The aim of the study was to test whether cataloging public T cell receptors could identify signatures of past pathogen exposure. In an earlier analysis of more than 550 of the donors, high-throughput TCR beta sequencing was used to judge whether each TCR beta V gene segment behaved as functional or pseudogenic. Because of strong linkage in the cohort, five DR-DQ haplotypes were treated as single units for association and clustering. Typing coverage differed by locus: A, B, C, DRB1 and DQB1 were typed in roughly 620-630 donors, DQA1 in roughly 500, DPA1 in over 600, and DPB1 in 472. Class I and class II HLA loci were covered by the typing at four-digit resolution. A separate validation cohort of over 95 different subjects was used in addition to the roughly 700-subject first cohort. Donor age, sex, ethnicity and CMV serostatus were compiled alongside the repertoire data. Of the roughly 410 genotyped donors, roughly 80% were placed in the genetic ancestry cluster associated with self-reported Caucasian donors. The study profiled the T cell repertoires of 500 to 800 subjects by immunosequencing and related them to cytomegalovirus serostatus. Paper-wide results and their limitations: A later analysis reported that several top co-occurrence clusters appeared linked to parvovirus B19, influenza, CMV and Epstein-Barr virus. Some 15 rarely observed V segments, including chromosome 9 orphons, were excluded from the earlier analysis of almost 600 of the donors because counts were too low. The cohort was sequenced for TCR beta chains only, and without alpha or paired-chain data the features that could be detected were limited. When HLA alleles, especially DR and DQ, strongly co-occurred, TCR associations were difficult to assign to individual alleles. The only immune exposure information available for the cohort was CMV serostatus. V-gene and J-gene trimming of TCR beta chains was associated with a missense DCLRE1C variant in a later genetic analysis, and the association was replicated in an independent cohort. A cluster of highly shared sequence variants was judged likely to represent a technical artifact of the sequencing pipeline. Compared with equally common non-associated chains, HLA-associated TCR beta chains in a later analysis were more clonally expanded and had lower generation probabilities. In both the original and validation cohorts, the classifier was reported to diagnose cytomegalovirus status with high specificity and sensitivity. It was suggested by the authors that the approach could potentially be generalized to other disease states and immunological phenotypes. The presence/absence analyses assumed that sequencing depth was roughly uniform across donors, and that assumption may not be true. Most CMV-associated TCR beta chains appeared to be HLA-restricted in a later analysis, and the HLA associations seemed to be driven largely by CMV exposure. While some public TCRs were present in many individuals, most TCR sequences turned up only very rarely across donors. Because HLA typing was unavailable for some donors at each locus, only the typed subset was used in association tests. A further reported finding was that TCR beta sequences accurately predicted the HLA-A and HLA-B alleles for most subjects in the first cohort. In vitro tests confirmed that a few of the cytomegalovirus-associated TCR beta chains recognize cytomegalovirus antigens. In a later analysis, TCR association rates were found to vary across HLA loci, with the most associated TCRs seen for DRB1 alleles and the fewest for HLA-C alleles. According to a later genetic analysis, donors in an Asian-associated ancestry cluster had fewer N-insertions in productive TCRs than the approximately 690-donor mean. Broadly in line with IMGT annotations, most TCR beta V segments showed up in productive rearrangements about 87% or about 30% of the time in an earlier analysis of approximately 600 of the donors. The study gave a list of about 160 TCR beta chains associated with cytomegalovirus. Correlated functional status among segregating V segments might reflect linkage disequilibrium, but an unknown experimental factor could not be ruled out. In a later analysis, about 17,000 TCR beta sequences were associated with specific HLA alleles at a false discovery rate of 0.05. Because the 87-base-pair reads could not distinguish some IMGT-functional V segments, including TRBV6-2 and TRBV6-3, those segments were excluded.

To prepare the library, the immunoSEQ multiplex PCR assay was applied. The multiplex PCR relied on a mix of 60 forward primers for TCR Vbeta segments and 13 reverse primers for TCR Jbeta segments. The CDR3 region of rearranged TCR beta genes was amplified from genomic DNA by a multiplex PCR assay. The Illumina HiSeq System was used to sequence the amplified TCR beta libraries as 87-base-pair reads. The original pipeline was this. A later analysis tallied around 82 million unique TCR beta chains across the approximately 670 repertoires, and about 12 million of those chains were shared by two or more donors. To remove PCR and sequencing errors, raw reads were error-corrected and collapsed into unique sequences using a nearest-neighbor algorithm that merged closely related sequences. Alignment of CDR3 sequences to IMGT reference sequences was used to assign V, D and J gene segments. For a sequence to be retained, a match of at least six nucleotides was required to both a V gene segment and a J gene segment. Rearrangements were classified as productive when the CDR3 lacked stop codons and remained in frame with V and J, and all other rearrangements were classified as non-productive. Following IMGT convention, CDR3 was defined as the stretch from the second conserved V-encoded cysteine to the conserved J-encoded phenylalanine. In an earlier analysis of around 600 of the donors, sequences lacking an unambiguous match to a single V gene segment were excluded. An earlier analysis of about 590 of the donors classified V segments as functional when productive rearrangements were above 56.7% and as segregating when the standard deviation between donors was above 5%. A statistical classification framework was developed to diagnose cytomegalovirus status using the catalog of TCR beta chain sequences. A later analysis assigned V and J genes by comparing TCR nucleotide sequences with IMGT/GENE-DB human TR gene sequences. A later analysis assigned CDR3 sequences and most-parsimonious VDJ recombination scenarios with the TCRdist pipeline. In a later analysis, each TCR beta chain was defined by its CDR3 amino acid sequence together with its V-gene family, and reads without a unique V-gene family were excluded. To address suspected cross-contamination and a sequencing artifact, a later analysis removed 450 to 700 highly shared, low-generation-probability nucleotide sequences. For each public chain, a later analysis derived a clonal expansion index from normalized ranks of inferred template counts within each repertoire. Generation probabilities in a later analysis came from a VDJ recombination model fitted to out-of-frame rearrangements, and those results were checked against IGoR. A later analysis scored TCR-TCR, TCR-HLA and TCR-CMV co-occurrence with hypergeometric tests, applying a repertoire-size bias correction to TCR pairs. In a later analysis, false discovery rates were estimated by permuting HLA or CMV assignments 20 times. A later analysis grouped co-occurring TCRs with DBSCAN, adding TCRdist sequence similarity when clustering within HLA-allele-positive subsets. Repertoires with fewer than 30,000 or more than 120,000 public chains, plus five repertoires with anomalous nucleotide sharing, were excluded from co-occurrence clustering. The source is immuneACCESS, and TCRdb retained only in-frame sequences with V and J called. Part of the clones is not carried over; for the studies checked, unresolved V genes explain less than half of this, and the remainder is unexplained. V and J calls plus clone size are reproduced from that table; the DNA served to infer D and trimming. The sample yields approximately 210,000 clones; around 87% were counted once. The ten largest account for roughly 1.8% of the sample.

The CDR3 numbers 18 residues from cysteine through phenylalanine. The kept DNA is CDR3 alone, 54 bases in frame from the first base. CDR1 is given as SEHNR and CDR2 as FQNEAQ, both from the germline V gene (reference sequence). Trimming at the junction amounts to 1 base on V and 2 bases on J, and the germline ends lie 17 bases apart. The sequence was obtained from a woman aged 18-30 years in good health and CMV-seronegative. Sequenced: PBMCs. The sequence joins TRBV7-9 to TRBJ2-2; tentative D gene TRBD2, with 7 bases matching. This receptor carries the CDR3 CASSLDTWRGRNTGELFF. The DNA is as follows: TGTGCCAGCAGCTTAGATACGTGGCGGGGGCGCAACACCGGGGAGCTGTTTTTT.